What follows is one TCR beta chain and its context. The antigen remains unidentified. Per the germline V gene, CDR1 is SGHTA and CDR2 is FQGNSA. The CDR3 contains 14 residues. The junction had 4 bases not matched to a gene; V was cut back by 0 bases and J by 6 bases. Regarding donors, all were healthy bone marrow donors. Both 60 Vbeta primers and 13 Jbeta primers went into the PCR. Data came from immunoSEQ multiplex PCR; TCRdb stores just in-frame clones and leaves some out. The table for this sample gives 55,000 to 75,000 clones. This specimen belongs to a study of cytomegalovirus exposure and HLA in healthy donors. Study-level findings and limits: According to a later analysis, most TCR beta chains associated with CMV appeared HLA-restricted. In a later analysis, several top co-occurrence clusters appeared linked to parvovirus B19, influenza, CMV and Epstein-Barr virus.

The sample consisted of PBMCs. The TCR comes from a male donor in good health and CMV-seronegative. The chain employs TRBV7-2 and TRBJ1-2, with 7 bases matching TRBD1. The CDR3, as DNA: TGTGCCAGCAGCTTAGCGAGAGGGACAGATGGCTACACCTTC. Translation gives CASSLARGTDGYTF.